What follows are 4 T cell receptor beta chains derived from one specimen sequenced in a study of a mutant IDH1 vaccine in newly diagnosed glioma. Libraries were prepared by immunoSEQ multiplex PCR; TCRdb keeps only in-frame clonotypes and omits some of them. The sample yields about 50,000 clones, roughly 80% seen once. Specified time point: week 5, during vaccination. Vaccinated patients received 300 ug of mutant IDH1 20-mer peptide per dose, with topical imiquimod. These receptors are not linked to any known antigen. Sequenced here: PBMCs, sampled from a glioma patient whose treatment included an IDH1 peptide vaccine. The source is a woman between 50 and 59 years old with glioma.

The genes are TRBV19 and TRBJ1-3; D ambiguous. Germline CDR1 reads LNHDA; CDR2 reads SQIVND (reference sequence). V was trimmed by 5 bases and J by 3 bases, leaving 8 bases between them. This CDR3 comprises 13 residues. In DNA form, the CDR3 reads TGTGCCAGTAGTTCCCCCCTTGGAAACACCATATATTTT. It is translated as CASSSPLGNTIYF.

The V call is TRBV5-6, the J call TRBJ2-2; the match to TRBD1 covers 7 bases. J lost 2 bases, V lost 3 bases, and 4 bases had no gene match. CDR3 size: 15 residues. The germline gives CDR1 SGHDT, CDR2 YYEEEE. CDR3 sequence: CASSSGQLNTGELFF. CDR3 in DNA: TGTGCCAGCAGCTCGGGACAGCTTAACACCGGGGAGCTGTTTTTT.

This chain joins TRBV28 and TRBJ1-1, with 8 bases aligning to TRBD1. There are 14 residues in the CDR3. V was clipped by 6 bases and J by 9 bases; unmatched bases: 12. The germline V gene encodes CDR1 MDHEN and CDR2 SYDVKM. In nucleotides, the CDR3 is TGTGCCAGCAGCCCCGGGACAGGAGATCATAAAGCTTTCTTT. Amino acid sequence: CASSPGTGDHKAFF.

V usage is TRBV4-3 and J usage is TRBJ1-1, with D possibly TRBD1 on 5 matching bases. CDR1 and CDR2 (germline): LGHNA, YSLEER. V lost 2 bases, J lost 6 bases, and 13 bases lay in between. This CDR3 has 14 amino acids. The CDR3 DNA reads as TGCGCCAGCAGCCAATTTCAGGGCGAAGCTGAAGCTTTCTTT. Translating it yields CASSQFQGEAEAFF.